This is a list of T cell receptor beta chains from one sample in a study of blood T cell repertoires in COVID-19. Sequencing used immunoSEQ multiplex PCR; TCRdb keeps in-frame clones, though not all of them. Of some 220,000 clones in the sample, 70% to 90% are singletons; the top ten hold 9.5% to 15%. The sequenced material came from peripheral blood. Receptors originate from a human donor in a cohort sampled during active COVID-19. CDR3s include the opening cysteine and the closing phenylalanine or tryptophan. The D gene is left open where the match is weak. Size is stated for part of the rows, as once, few or many counts, or as a class when the clone is expanded.

>-|TRBJ1-4|TRBV4-2|-|15
TGTGCCAGCAGCCAAGATGGGGTGGGGCGGGAAAAACTGTTTTTT
CASSQDGVGREKLFF
>-|TRBJ2-1|TRBV19|-|16
TGTGCCAGTAGTATGAGGGTAAATAGCGGTGGAGATGAGCAGTTCTTC
CASSMRVNSGGDEQFF
>-|TRBJ2-6|TRBV19|-|15
TGTGCCAGTAGTTCCAGGGTTTCTGGGGCCAACGTCCTGACTTTC
CASSSRVSGANVLTF
>TRBD2|TRBJ2-7|TRBV15|-|15
TGTGCCACCAGCAGAGGCCTAGCGGGAAGTTACGAGCAGTACTTC
CATSRGLAGSYEQYF
>-|TRBJ2-6|TRBV7-9|-|15
TGTGCCAGCAGCTTGACACCCTCTGGGGCCAACGTCCTGACTTTC
CASSLTPSGANVLTF
>-|TRBJ1-2|TRBV19|-|13
TGTGCCAGTAGTATTGGACACCTCTATGGCTACACCTTC
CASSIGHLYGYTF
>-|TRBJ2-1|TRBV4-1|-|14
TGCGCCAGCAGCCATCCTACCGAGTTAAATGAGCAGTTCTTC
CASSHPTELNEQFF
>TRBD1|TRBJ1-6|TRBV7-9|-|19
TGTGCCAGCAGCACCCGGGACAGGTCTTTCAGCTCCTATAATTCACCCCTCCACTTT
CASSTRDRSFSSYNSPLHF
>TRBD1|TRBJ1-2|TRBV5-6|-|16
TGTGCCAGCAGCTTGGGTGGTAGGGGGCGAGGCTATGGCTACACCTTC
CASSLGGRGRGYGYTF
>-|TRBJ2-2|TRBV13|-|14
TGTGCCAGCAGCCCCCTTCGGGAAACCGGGGAGCTGTTTTTT
CASSPLRETGELFF
>-|TRBJ1-2|TRBV4-2|few|15
TGTGCCAGCAGCTCCTGGACTGAAACTAACTATGGCTACACCTTC
CASSSWTETNYGYTF
>-|TRBJ2-2|TRBV3-1/TRBV3-2|-|16
TGTGCCAGCAGCCAATCAGGGCGGACGGGCACCGGGGAGCTGTTTTTT
CASSQSGRTGTGELFF
>TRBD1|TRBJ2-3|TRBV7-2|-|15
TGTGCCAGCAGCTTCGGACAGGGTGGCACAGATACGCAGTATTTT
CASSFGQGGTDTQYF
>TRBD1|TRBJ1-2|TRBV7-9|once|15
TGTGCCAGCAGCTTATCACAGGGGGCCCTCGGCGGCTACACCTTC
CASSLSQGALGGYTF
>TRBD2|TRBJ2-2|TRBV10-3|-|16
TGTGCCACCCTCCGGGGGGGAAGGGCGAACACCGGGGAGCTGTTTTTT
CATLRGGRANTGELFF
>-|TRBJ2-7|TRBV9|-|14
TGTGCCAGCAGCCCCCAAACCAGAGGTCTCGAGCAGTACTTC
CASSPQTRGLEQYF
>TRBD2|TRBJ2-5|TRBV7-9|few|15
TGTGCCAGCAGCTTAATTGGGACTAGGGAAGAGACCCAGTACTTC
CASSLIGTREETQYF
>TRBD1|TRBJ2-7|TRBV6-8|-|17
TGTGCCAGCAGTTACCCGACAGGGGGCCCATTTGGGGAAGAGCAGTACTTC
CASSYPTGGPFGEEQYF
>-|TRBJ2-2|TRBV7-2|-|15
TGTGCCAGCAGCCCGCCCCCACTAGGCGCCGGGGAGCTGTTTTTT
CASSPPPLGAGELFF
>-|TRBJ1-2|TRBV7-8|-|14
TGTGCCAGCAGCCCTGTTGAGGGATACTATGGCTACACCTTC
CASSPVEGYYGYTF
>TRBD2|TRBJ2-3|TRBV11-3|-|15
TGTGCCAGCAGCCCCAGGACTAGCGGGATTGATACGCAGTATTTT
CASSPRTSGIDTQYF
>-|TRBJ2-7|TRBV4-1|-|14
TGCGCCAGCAGCCATAGTCCCGGGACAAACGAGCAGTACTTC
CASSHSPGTNEQYF
>-|TRBJ1-1|TRBV9|-|13
TGTGCCAGCTCAGCAGGCCCGAACACTGAAGCTTTCTTT
CASSAGPNTEAFF
>-|TRBJ1-5|TRBV19|-|15
TGTGCCAGTACCCCGAACAGGGAAGTGGCTCAGCCCCAGCATTTT
CASTPNREVAQPQHF
>-|TRBJ2-7|TRBV4-2|-|16
TGTGCCAGCAGCCAAGACAAGCGGCGTAGCTCCTACGAGCAGTACTTC
CASSQDKRRSSYEQYF
>-|TRBJ2-3|TRBV29-1|-|14
TGCAGCGTTGTAGGAAGCGCAAACACAGATACGCAGTATTTT
CSVVGSANTDTQYF
>TRBD1|TRBJ1-1|TRBV5-4|few|14
TGTGCCTGTTCTACTGGGACAGGGAACACTGAAGCTTTCTTT
CACSTGTGNTEAFF
>-|TRBJ1-2|TRBV7-9|many|14
TGTGCCAGCAGCCGGTCGGGGGGCACGTATGGCTACACCTTC
CASSRSGGTYGYTF
>-|TRBJ1-4|TRBV5-1|once|14
TGCGCCAGCAGTGTGAGCGAGGCTAATGAAAAACTGTTTTTT
CASSVSEANEKLFF
>-|TRBJ2-5|TRBV28|-|12
TGTGCCAGCAGTTCGGGATTAGAGACCCAGTACTTC
CASSSGLETQYF